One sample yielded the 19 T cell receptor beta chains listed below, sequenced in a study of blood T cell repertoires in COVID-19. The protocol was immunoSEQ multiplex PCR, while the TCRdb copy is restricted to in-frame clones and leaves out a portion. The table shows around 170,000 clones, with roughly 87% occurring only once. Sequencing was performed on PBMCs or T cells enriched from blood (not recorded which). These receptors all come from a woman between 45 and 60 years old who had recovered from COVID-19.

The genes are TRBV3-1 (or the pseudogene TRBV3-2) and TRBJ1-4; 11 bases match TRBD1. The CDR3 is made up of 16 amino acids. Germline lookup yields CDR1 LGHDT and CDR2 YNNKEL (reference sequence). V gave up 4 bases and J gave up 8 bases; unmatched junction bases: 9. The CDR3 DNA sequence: TGTGCCAGCAGCCCCCGGGACAGGGGGGCGAGGGAAAAACTGTTTTTT. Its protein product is CASSPRDRGAREKLFF.

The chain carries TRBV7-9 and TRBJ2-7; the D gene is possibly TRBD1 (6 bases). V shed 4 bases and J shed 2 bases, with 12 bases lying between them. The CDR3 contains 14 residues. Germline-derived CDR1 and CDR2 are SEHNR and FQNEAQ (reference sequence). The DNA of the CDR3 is TGTGCCAGCAGCTCACAGGGATCTCCCTACGAGCAGTACTTC. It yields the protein CASSSQGSPYEQYF.

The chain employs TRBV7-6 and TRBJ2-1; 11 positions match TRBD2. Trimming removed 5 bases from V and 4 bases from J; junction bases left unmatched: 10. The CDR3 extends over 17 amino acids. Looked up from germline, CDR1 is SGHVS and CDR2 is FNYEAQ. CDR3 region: CASSPRAASGGYNEQFF. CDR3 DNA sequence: TGTGCCAGCAGCCCCCGTGCGGCTAGCGGGGGGTACAATGAGCAGTTCTTC.

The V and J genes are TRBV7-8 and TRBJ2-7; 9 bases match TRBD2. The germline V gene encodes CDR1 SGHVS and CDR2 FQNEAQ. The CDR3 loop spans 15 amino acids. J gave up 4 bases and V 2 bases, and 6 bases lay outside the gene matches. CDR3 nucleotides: TGTGCCAGCAGCTTATCTAGCGGGATACTGTACGAGCAGTACTTC. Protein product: CASSLSSGILYEQYF.

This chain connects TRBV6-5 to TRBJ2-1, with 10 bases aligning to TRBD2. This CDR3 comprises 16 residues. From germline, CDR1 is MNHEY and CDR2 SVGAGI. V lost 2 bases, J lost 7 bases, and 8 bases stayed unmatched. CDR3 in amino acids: CASSYRTSGRPNEQFF. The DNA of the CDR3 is TGTGCCAGCAGTTACCGGACTAGCGGAAGGCCGAATGAGCAGTTCTTC.

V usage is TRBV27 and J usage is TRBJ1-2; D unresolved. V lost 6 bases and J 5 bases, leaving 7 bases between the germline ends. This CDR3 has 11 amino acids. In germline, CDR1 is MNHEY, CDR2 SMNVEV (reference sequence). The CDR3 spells CASSPGYGYTF. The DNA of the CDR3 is TGTGCCAGCAGCCCGGGGTATGGCTACACCTTC.

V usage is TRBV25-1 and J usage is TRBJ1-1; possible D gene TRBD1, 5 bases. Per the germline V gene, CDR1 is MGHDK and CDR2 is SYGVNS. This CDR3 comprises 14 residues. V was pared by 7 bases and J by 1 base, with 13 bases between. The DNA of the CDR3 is TGTGCCAGCACCTCCTTCACAGGGAACACTGAAGCTTTCTTT. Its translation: CASTSFTGNTEAFF.

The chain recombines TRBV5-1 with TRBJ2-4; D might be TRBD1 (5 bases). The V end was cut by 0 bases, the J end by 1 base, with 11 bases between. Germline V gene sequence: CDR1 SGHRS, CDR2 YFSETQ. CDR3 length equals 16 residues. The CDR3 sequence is CASSLEAGLAKNIQYF. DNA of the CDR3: TGCGCCAGCAGCTTGGAGGCAGGGCTGGCCAAAAACATTCAGTACTTC.

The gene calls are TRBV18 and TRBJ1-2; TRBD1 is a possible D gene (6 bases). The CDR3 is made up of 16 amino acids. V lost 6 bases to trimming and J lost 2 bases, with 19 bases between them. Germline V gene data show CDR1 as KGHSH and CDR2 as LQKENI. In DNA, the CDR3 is TGTGCCAGCTCCCCTCGACAGGCGTCGGGGAACTATGGCTACACCTTC. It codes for CASSPRQASGNYGYTF.

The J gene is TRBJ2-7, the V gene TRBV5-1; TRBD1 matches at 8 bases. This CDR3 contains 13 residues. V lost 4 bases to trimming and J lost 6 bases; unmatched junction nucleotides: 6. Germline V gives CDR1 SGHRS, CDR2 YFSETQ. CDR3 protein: CASSSSTGGEQYF. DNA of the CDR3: TGCGCCAGCAGCAGTTCCACAGGGGGCGAGCAGTACTTC.

This chain's CDR3 is CASSLVQGGQETQYF. The DNA for the CDR3 is TGCGCCAGCAGCTTGGTCCAGGGGGGTCAAGAGACCCAGTACTTC. The rearrangement uses TRBV5-1 and TRBJ2-5, with D tentatively TRBD1 (7 bases). CDR1 and CDR2 (germline): SGHRS, YFSETQ. The CDR3 is 15 residues long. The V end lost 0 bases, the J end lost 2 bases, and 11 bases lay between the germline ends.

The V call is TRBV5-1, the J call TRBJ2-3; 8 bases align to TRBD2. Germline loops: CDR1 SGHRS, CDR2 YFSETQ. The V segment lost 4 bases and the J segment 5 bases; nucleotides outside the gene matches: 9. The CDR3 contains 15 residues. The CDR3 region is CASSPGGLGGDTQYF. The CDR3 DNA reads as TGCGCCAGCAGCCCTGGGGGACTAGGGGGAGATACGCAGTATTTT.

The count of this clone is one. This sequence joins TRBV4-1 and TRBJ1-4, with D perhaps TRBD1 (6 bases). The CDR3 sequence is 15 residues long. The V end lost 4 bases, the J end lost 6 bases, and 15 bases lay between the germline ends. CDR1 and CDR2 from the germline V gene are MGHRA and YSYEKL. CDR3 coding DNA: TGCGCCAGCAGCCCCACCGGGACAAGCTATGAAAAACTGTTTTTT. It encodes CASSPTGTSYEKLFF.

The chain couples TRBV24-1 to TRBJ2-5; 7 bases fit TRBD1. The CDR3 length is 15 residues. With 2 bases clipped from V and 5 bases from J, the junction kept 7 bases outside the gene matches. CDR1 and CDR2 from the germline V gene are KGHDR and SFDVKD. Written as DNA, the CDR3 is TGTGCCACCAGTGATTCGACAGGGCCCCGGGAGACCCAGTACTTC. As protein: CATSDSTGPRETQYF.

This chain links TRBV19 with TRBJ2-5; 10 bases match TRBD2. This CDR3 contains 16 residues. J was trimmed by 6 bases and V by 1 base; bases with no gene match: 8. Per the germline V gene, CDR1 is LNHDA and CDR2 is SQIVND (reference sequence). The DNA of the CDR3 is TGTGCCAGTAGTATAGGCGCTAGCGGGAGTGGAAAGACCCAGTACTTC. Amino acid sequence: CASSIGASGSGKTQYF.

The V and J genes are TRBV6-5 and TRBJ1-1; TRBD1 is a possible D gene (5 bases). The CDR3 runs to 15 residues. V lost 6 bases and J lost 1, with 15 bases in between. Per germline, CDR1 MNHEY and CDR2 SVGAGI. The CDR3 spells CASRLWEGSNTEAFF. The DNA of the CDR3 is TGTGCCAGCAGACTGTGGGAGGGGTCGAACACTGAAGCTTTCTTT.

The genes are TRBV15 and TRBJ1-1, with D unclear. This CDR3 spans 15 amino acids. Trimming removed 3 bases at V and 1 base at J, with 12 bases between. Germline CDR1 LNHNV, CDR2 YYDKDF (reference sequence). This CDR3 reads CATSREDTANTEAFF. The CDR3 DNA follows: TGTGCCACCAGCAGGGAAGACACGGCGAACACTGAAGCTTTCTTT.

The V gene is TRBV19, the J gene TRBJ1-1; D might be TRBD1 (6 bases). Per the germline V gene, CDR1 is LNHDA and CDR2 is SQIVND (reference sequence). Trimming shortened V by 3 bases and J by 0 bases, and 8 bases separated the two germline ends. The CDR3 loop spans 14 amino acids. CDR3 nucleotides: TGTGCCAGTAGTATTGGACAGCTGAACACTGAAGCTTTCTTT. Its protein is CASSIGQLNTEAFF.

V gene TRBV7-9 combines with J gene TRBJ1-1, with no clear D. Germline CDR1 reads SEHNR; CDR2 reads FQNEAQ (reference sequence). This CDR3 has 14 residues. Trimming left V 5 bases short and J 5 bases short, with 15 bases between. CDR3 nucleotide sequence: TGTGCCAGCAGCCGAGGGCGTGCGAGGACTGAAGCTTTCTTT. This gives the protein CASSRGRARTEAFF.